The present TCR beta chain was sequenced within a study of Graves' ophthalmopathy and Graves' hyperthyroidism. At the level of the study: Upon initial diagnosis and before any treatment, peripheral blood was collected.

Germline assignment: CDR1 ENHRY and CDR2 SYGVKD. The CDR3 is made up of 15 amino acids. V lost 11 bases, J lost 0 bases, and 16 bases lay in between. This clonotype has at least ten counts. Amplification of the TCR beta CDR3 regions used RNA transcripts (as template). HTBI primers were employed in first-round RT-PCR, then a second-round multiplex PCR followed. TCRdb re-derived calls from the multiplex PCR reads in MiXCR, one entry per CDR3 protein. The table includes about 620,000 distinct CDR3 sequences, about a fifth detected once. The V and J genes are TRBV10-3 and TRBJ2-2; TRBD1 or TRBD2 may be the D gene (5 bases each). This TCR came from a woman between 18 and 30 years old with stable Graves' hyperthyroidism. Some clones in this sample may be carry-over from other donors' samples. The sample consisted of peripheral blood. The CDR3 here is CASKGVGANTGELFF. As DNA, the CDR3 is TGTGCCTCCAAGGGAGTAGGGGCGAACACCGGGGAGCTGTTTTTT.